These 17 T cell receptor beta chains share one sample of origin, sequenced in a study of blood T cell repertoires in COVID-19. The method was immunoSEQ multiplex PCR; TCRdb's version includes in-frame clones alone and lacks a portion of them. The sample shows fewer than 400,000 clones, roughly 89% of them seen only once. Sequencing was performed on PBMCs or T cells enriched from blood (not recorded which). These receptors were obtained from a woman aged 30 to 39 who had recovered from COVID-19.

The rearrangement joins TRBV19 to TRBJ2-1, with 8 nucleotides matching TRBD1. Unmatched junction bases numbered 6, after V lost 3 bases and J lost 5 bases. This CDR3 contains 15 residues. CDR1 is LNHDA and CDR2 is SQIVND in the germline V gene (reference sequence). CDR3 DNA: TGTGCCAGTAGTATCGGACAGGGTCCTAACAATGAGCAGTTCTTC. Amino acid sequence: CASSIGQGPNNEQFF.

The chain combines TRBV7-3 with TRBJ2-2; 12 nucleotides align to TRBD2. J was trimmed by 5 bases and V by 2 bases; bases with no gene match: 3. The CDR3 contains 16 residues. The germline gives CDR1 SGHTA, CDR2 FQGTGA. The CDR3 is CASSLGLAGYTGELFF. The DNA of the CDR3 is TGTGCCAGCAGCTTAGGACTAGCGGGATATACCGGGGAGCTGTTTTTT.

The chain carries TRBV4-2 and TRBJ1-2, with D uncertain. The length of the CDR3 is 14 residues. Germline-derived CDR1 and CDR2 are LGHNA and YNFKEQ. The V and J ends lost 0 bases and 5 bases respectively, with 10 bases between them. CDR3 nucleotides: TGTGCCAGCAGCCAAGAAAACAGCGGATATGGCTACACCTTC. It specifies CASSQENSGYGYTF.

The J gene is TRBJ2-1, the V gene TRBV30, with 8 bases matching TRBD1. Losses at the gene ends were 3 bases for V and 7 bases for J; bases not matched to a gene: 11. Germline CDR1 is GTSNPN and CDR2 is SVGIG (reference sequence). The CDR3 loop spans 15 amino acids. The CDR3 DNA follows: TGTGCCTGGAGGACCGGGACAGGAATTGGAAATGAGCAGTTCTTC. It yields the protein CAWRTGTGIGNEQFF. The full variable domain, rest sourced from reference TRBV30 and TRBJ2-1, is SQTIHQWPATLVQPVGSPLSLECTVEGTSNPNLYWYRQAAGRGLQLLFYSVGIGQISSEVPQNLSASRPQDRQFILSSKKLLLSDSGFYLCAWRTGTGIGNEQFFGPGTRLTVL.

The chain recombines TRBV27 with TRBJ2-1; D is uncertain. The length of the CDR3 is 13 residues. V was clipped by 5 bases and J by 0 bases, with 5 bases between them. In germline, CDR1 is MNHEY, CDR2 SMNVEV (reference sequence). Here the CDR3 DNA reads TGTGCCAGCAGTCAGGTCTCCTACAATGAGCAGTTCTTC. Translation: CASSQVSYNEQFF.

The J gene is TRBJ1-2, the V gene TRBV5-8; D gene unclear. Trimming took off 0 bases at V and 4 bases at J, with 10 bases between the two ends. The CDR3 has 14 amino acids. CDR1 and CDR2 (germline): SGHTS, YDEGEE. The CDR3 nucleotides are TGTGCCAGCAGCTTGGGGCAGTACCCCTATGGCTACACCTTC. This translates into CASSLGQYPYGYTF. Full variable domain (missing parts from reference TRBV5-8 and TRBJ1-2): EAGVTQSPTHLIKTRGQQATLRCSPISGHTSVYWYQQALGLGLQFLLWYDEGEERNRGNFPPRFSGRQFPNYSSELNVNALELEDSALYLCASSLGQYPYGYTFGSGTRLTVV.

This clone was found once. Here the CDR3 DNA reads TGTGCCAGCAGCTTTAGTCACGCAACTAATGAAAAACTGTTTTTT. It codes for CASSFSHATNEKLFF. This chain joins TRBV7-3 and TRBJ1-4; no definite D call. The CDR3 is made up of 15 amino acids. Germline CDR1 SGHTA, CDR2 FQGTGA. The V end lost 3 bases, the J end lost 0 bases, and 8 bases lay between the germline ends.

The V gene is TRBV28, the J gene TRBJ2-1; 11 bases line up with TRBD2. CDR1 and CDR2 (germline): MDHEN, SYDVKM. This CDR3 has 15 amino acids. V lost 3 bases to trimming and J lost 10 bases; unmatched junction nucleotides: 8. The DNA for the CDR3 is TGTGCCAGCAGTTTGTTGGGACTAGCGGCGGGAGAGCAGTTCTTC. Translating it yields CASSLLGLAAGEQFF.

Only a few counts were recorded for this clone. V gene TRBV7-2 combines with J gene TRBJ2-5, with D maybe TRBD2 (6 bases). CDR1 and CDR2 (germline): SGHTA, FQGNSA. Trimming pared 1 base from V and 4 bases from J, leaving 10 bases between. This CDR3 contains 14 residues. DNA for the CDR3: TGTGCCAGCAGCTTAGAACTAGCAGCAGAGACCCAGTACTTC. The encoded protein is CASSLELAAETQYF.

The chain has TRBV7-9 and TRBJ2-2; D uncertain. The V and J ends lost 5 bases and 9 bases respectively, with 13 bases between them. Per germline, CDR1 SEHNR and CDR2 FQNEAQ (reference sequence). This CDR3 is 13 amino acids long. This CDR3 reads CASSLTSPWELFF. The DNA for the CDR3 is TGTGCCAGCAGCCTGACTTCCCCGTGGGAGCTGTTTTTT.

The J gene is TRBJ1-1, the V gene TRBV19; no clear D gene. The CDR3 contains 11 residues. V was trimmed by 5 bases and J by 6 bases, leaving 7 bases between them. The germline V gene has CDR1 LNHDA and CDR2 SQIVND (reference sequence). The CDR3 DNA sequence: TGTGCCAGTAGTGTTATATCTGAAGCTTTCTTT. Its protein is CASSVISEAFF.

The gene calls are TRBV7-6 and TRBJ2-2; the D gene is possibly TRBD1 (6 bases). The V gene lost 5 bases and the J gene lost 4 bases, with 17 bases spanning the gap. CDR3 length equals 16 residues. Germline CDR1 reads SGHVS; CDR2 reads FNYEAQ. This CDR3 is CASSPVDGRGTGELFF. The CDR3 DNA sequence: TGTGCCAGCAGCCCTGTCGATGGCAGGGGCACCGGGGAGCTGTTTTTT.

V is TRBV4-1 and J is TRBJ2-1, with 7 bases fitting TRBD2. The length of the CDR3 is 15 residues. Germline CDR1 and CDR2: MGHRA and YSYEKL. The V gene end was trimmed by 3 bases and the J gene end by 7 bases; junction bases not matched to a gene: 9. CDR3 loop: CASSQLGLGRNEQFF. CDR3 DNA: TGCGCCAGCAGCCAGCTAGGACTCGGGAGGAATGAGCAGTTCTTC.

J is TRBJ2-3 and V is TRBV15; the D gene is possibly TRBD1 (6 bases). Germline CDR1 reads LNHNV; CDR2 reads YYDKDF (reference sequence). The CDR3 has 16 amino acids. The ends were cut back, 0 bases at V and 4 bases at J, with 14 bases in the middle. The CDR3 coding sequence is TGTGCCACCAGCAGAGAGAGGGGGATCTCATCAGATACGCAGTATTTT. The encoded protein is CATSRERGISSDTQYF.

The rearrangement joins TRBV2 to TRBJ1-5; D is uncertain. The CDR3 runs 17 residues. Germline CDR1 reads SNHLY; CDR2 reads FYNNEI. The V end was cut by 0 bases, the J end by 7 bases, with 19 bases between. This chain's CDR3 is CASSEALLVRIRQPQHF. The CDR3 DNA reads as TGTGCCAGCAGTGAAGCGCTTCTTGTCAGGATAAGGCAGCCCCAGCATTTT.

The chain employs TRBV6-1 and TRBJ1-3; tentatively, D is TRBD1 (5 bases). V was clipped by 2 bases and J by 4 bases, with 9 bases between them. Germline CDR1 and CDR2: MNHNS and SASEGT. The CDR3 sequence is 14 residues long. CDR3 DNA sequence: TGTGCCAGCAGTGAAAGGGGTGAAGGAAACACCATATATTTT. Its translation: CASSERGEGNTIYF.

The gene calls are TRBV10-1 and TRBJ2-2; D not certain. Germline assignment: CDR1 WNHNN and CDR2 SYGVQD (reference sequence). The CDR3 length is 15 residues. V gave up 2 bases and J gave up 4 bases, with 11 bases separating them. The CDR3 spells CASSETRTSTGELFF. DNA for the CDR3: TGCGCCAGCAGTGAGACCCGTACGAGCACCGGGGAGCTGTTTTTT.